Sequencing of this T cell receptor (beta chain) was carried out in a study of T cells in localized non-small cell lung cancer. Study outcomes and limitations: Clonality of T cells reached its maximum in uninvolved adjacent lung, surpassing tumor.

Data came from immunoSEQ multiplex PCR; TCRdb stores just in-frame clones and leaves some out. The table has over 1,000 clones, less than 25% seen once. Worth noting for this clone: Its antigen is as yet unknown.

Adjacent lung, free of atypia, was sampled at least 2 cm from the tumor margin. This sequence was found in a male donor aged 60 or over with stage III squamous cell lung carcinoma. This specimen was normal lung tissue next to the tumor, taken before any cancer treatment.

The CDR3: CASGLGQLNTEAFF. The CDR3 DNA sequence: TGTGCTAGTGGTTTGGGACAGTTGAACACTGAAGCTTTCTTT. The rearrangement joins TRBV12-5 to TRBJ1-1; maybe TRBD1 (5 bases). Trimming took 1 base from V and 0 from J, leaving 6 bases between them. This CDR3 region has 14 residues. Germline lookup yields CDR1 LGHNT and CDR2 FRNRAP.